Each of the 15 T cell receptor beta chains below was sequenced from the same sample in a study of molecular identifiers for immune sequencing clone quantification. TCRdb used MiXCR to reprocess the PCR reads, holding one entry per CDR3 protein. The sample contains approximately 630,000 distinct CDR3 sequences, 25% of which appear only once. Material for sequencing was naive CD8+ T cells from blood, with Jurkat cell RNA spiked in. The subset denotes: FACS-sorted CD8+CD4-CCR7+CD45RA+ naive T cells. These TCRs come from a human donor in good health. Some libraries in this study had Jurkat cell RNA spiked in.

This clonotype was seen ten or more times. The rearrangement uses TRBV7-9 and TRBJ2-3, with D uncertain. Trimming left V 1 base short and J 8 bases short, with 10 bases between. Germline V gene data show CDR1 as SEHNR and CDR2 as FQNEAQ (reference sequence). CDR3 length equals 13 residues. This CDR3 reads CASSLVATGTQYF. The CDR3, as DNA: TGTGCCAGCAGCTTAGTCGCTACGGGTACGCAGTATTTT.

The table lists this clonotype with a few counts. The genes are TRBV6-6 and TRBJ2-3; TRBD2 might be the D (6 bases). V shed 5 bases and J shed 6 bases, with 21 bases lying between them. The CDR3 spans 16 residues. CDR1 is MNHNY, CDR2 SVGAGI, per germline (reference sequence). CDR3 DNA: TGTGCCAGCAGTGATTTGGGACTCGGGAGCGGGGATACGCAGTATTTT. Protein sequence: CASSDLGLGSGDTQYF.

Comments on this clonotype: Compared with germline, one end of the junction differs, possibly owing to a read error. This chain links TRBV12-3 or TRBV12-4 with TRBJ1-2, with unresolved D. The CDR3 sequence is 15 residues long. CDR3 sequence (DNA): TGTGCCTGCAGTCCTTTGGGTTCTGGAGTCTATGGCTACACCTTC. Residues: CACSPLGSGVYGYTF.

This chain uses TRBV20-1 with TRBJ1-2; TRBD1 matches at 9 bases. This CDR3 has 14 amino acids. The V gene's germline CDR1 is DFQATT and CDR2 SNEGSKA (reference sequence). The ends lost 3 bases at V and 4 bases at J; junction bases unmatched: 6. CDR3 sequence: CSASPGQGFYGYTF. The DNA of the CDR3 is TGCAGTGCTAGCCCCGGACAGGGGTTCTATGGCTACACCTTC.

In its sample, this clonotype was seen a few times. This sequence joins TRBV30 and TRBJ2-3, with TRBD2 matching 7 bases. V shed 2 bases, J shed 2 bases, and the junction held 4 bases outside the gene matches. Germline values: CDR1 GTSNPN, CDR2 SVGIG (reference sequence). The CDR3 has 14 amino acids. As DNA, the CDR3 is TGTGCCTGGAGTTGGGGGGGGACCACAGATACGCAGTATTTT. This translates into CAWSWGGTTDTQYF.

The V gene is TRBV11-2, the J gene TRBJ2-3, with D perhaps matching TRBD2 (6 bases). CDR3 length: 14 amino acids. In germline, CDR1 is SGHAT, CDR2 FQNNGV. V lost 6 bases and J lost 2, with 12 bases in between. This CDR3 reads CASSRGSDTDTQYF. CDR3 nucleotides: TGTGCCAGCAGTCGGGGGAGTGACACAGATACGCAGTATTTT.

This clonotype was counted at least ten times. The chain is built from TRBV20-1 and TRBJ2-3; the D gene is possibly TRBD2 (6 bases). V was clipped by 4 bases and J by 2 bases, with 19 bases between them. Germline V gene data show CDR1 as DFQATT and CDR2 as SNEGSKA (reference sequence). The CDR3 runs to 16 residues. CDR3 DNA sequence: TGCAGTGCTAACCCAACTAGCAGCTCTTACACAGATACGCAGTATTTT. This encodes CSANPTSSSYTDTQYF.

This clonotype was detected only a few times. The V call is TRBV9, the J call TRBJ1-3, with D perhaps TRBD1 (6 bases). The CDR3 is 15 residues long. Trimming stripped 0 bases from V and 2 bases from J, with 9 bases between. In germline, CDR1 is SGDLS, CDR2 YYNGEE. CDR3 nucleotides: TGTGCCAGCAGCGTAGGAGACAGGACTGGAAACACCATATATTTT. Encoded protein: CASSVGDRTGNTIYF. Using reference TRBV9 and TRBJ1-3 for the parts outside the CDR3, the full variable domain is DSGVTQTPKHLITATGQRVTLRCSPRSGDLSVYWYQQSLDQGLQFLIQYYNGEERAKGNILERFSAQQFPDLHSELNLSSLELGDSALYFCASSVGDRTGNTIYFGEGSWLTVV.

The chain carries TRBV12-3 or TRBV12-4 and TRBJ1-2; D call uncertain. V was clipped by 7 bases and J by 0 bases, with 12 bases between them. The CDR3 sequence is 14 residues long. The CDR3: CASTLLAANYGYTF. In DNA, the CDR3 is TGTGCCAGCACCCTGTTGGCAGCTAACTATGGCTACACCTTC.

With regard to this clonotype: It may be a read error: a sequence one base away is much more abundant. In nucleotides, the CDR3 is TGTGCCGGCTGCCCGTCTGGGGCCAACGTCCTGACTTTC. The encoded protein is CAGCPSGANVLTF. The gene calls are TRBV5-6 and TRBJ2-6; D is unresolved. Germline CDR1 and CDR2: SGHDT and YYEEEE. CDR3 length equals 13 residues. Trimming removed 10 bases at V and 1 base at J, with 9 bases between.

The CDR3 sequence is CASSLEEMNTEAFF. Written as DNA, the CDR3 is TGTGCCAGTAGTCTCGAGGAAATGAACACTGAAGCTTTCTTT. This chain connects TRBV19 to TRBJ1-1; no clear D gene. Germline V gives CDR1 LNHDA, CDR2 SQIVND (reference sequence). Trimming shortened V by 5 bases and J by 0 bases, and 10 bases separated the two germline ends. The CDR3 extends over 14 amino acids.

The chain has TRBV20-1 and TRBJ1-2; D remains unclear. There are 16 residues in the CDR3. The V end was cut by 0 bases, the J end by 9 bases, with 23 bases between. Per the germline V gene, CDR1 is DFQATT and CDR2 is SNEGSKA (reference sequence). This chain's CDR3 is CSARDIYFGDGVRYTF. CDR3 nucleotides: TGCAGTGCTAGAGATATTTATTTTGGTGACGGGGTACGCTACACCTTC.

The chain recombines TRBV27 with TRBJ2-7; 7 bases agree with TRBD1. With V trimmed by 4 bases and J by 3 bases, 6 bases remained unmatched. Germline V gene data show CDR1 as MNHEY and CDR2 as SMNVEV (reference sequence). The CDR3 runs to 14 residues. The CDR3 loop reads CASSYDRAGYEQYF. CDR3 coding DNA: TGTGCCAGCAGTTACGACAGGGCCGGCTACGAGCAGTACTTC.

Details on this clonotype: A much bigger clone sits one base away, suggesting this may be a read error. No conserved phenylalanine or tryptophan ends this CDR3, so it is likely a read error. The V and J genes are TRBV7-9 and TRBJ1-1; 8 positions match TRBD1. Trimming removed 1 base from V and 2 bases from J; junction bases left unmatched: 3. There are 15 residues in the CDR3. Germline values: CDR1 SEHNR, CDR2 FQNEAQ (reference sequence). DNA of the CDR3: TGTGCCAGCAGCTTAGGCGGGACAGGTAACACTGAAGCTTTCTCT. This translates into CASSLGGTGNTEAFS.

In this sample, this clonotype turned up many times. This chain connects TRBV5-1 to TRBJ2-3; TRBD1 aligns across 10 bases. Germline CDR1 is SGHRS and CDR2 is YFSETQ. The CDR3 is 15 residues long. V trimming: 4 bases; J trimming: 6 bases; junction bases outside the gene matches: 8. This chain's CDR3 is CASSLDRGRLDTQYF. CDR3 nucleotide sequence: TGCGCCAGCAGCCTCGACAGGGGGCGCTTGGATACGCAGTATTTT.